In this sample, the clone carrying this TCR beta chain turned up once. Its antigen remains unknown. This sample stems from a study of graft-versus-host responses after intestinal transplantation. Study information: Recipients across the board were started on anti-thymocyte globulin induction, then kept on tacrolimus and steroids for about 3 years. Study-level findings and limits: GvH clones turned up in recipient marrow; some had shown up first in ileum or blood. Early after transplant, HvG clones declined as circulating GvH clones peaked.

Germline assignment: CDR1 LGHNA and CDR2 YSLEER. Unmatched junction bases numbered 7, after V lost 0 bases and J lost 9 bases. The CDR3 contains 15 residues. Assay used: immunoSEQ multiplex PCR; TCRdb lists only in-frame clones, some missing. Altogether about 90,000 clones are present, 85% to 95% being singletons, with the ten largest covering about 0.5%. This rearrangement joins TRBV4-3 to TRBJ2-7; 11 bases line up with TRBD2. Source: unstimulated CD8+ T cells sorted from spleen or lymph node cells, taken before intestinal transplant. This TCR derives from a human donor who received an intestinal transplant. CDR3 sequence (DNA): TGCGCCAGCAGCCAAGATTTTCTAGCGGGGGGTTGGCAGTACTTC. It translates to CASSQDFLAGGWQYF.